The text below deals with one TCR beta chain. Its antigen is still unknown. Primers: 60 Vbeta forward and 13 Jbeta reverse. Authors' analysis steps: In a later analysis, of tens of millions of unique beta chains, approximately 10 million appeared in at least two donors. Using immunoSEQ multiplex PCR, the repertoire was profiled, and TCRdb retains in-frame clones only, with some absent. The D gene and trimming were derived from the DNA, and the V and J assignments and clone size from that table. The sample table sets out some 150,000 clones. These donors counted as nominally healthy when sampled, but unrecorded immune exposures were likely. The data are from a study of cytomegalovirus exposure and HLA in healthy donors. Whole-study results and caveats: In a later analysis, TCR association rates varied by HLA locus: DRB1 most, HLA-C fewest. It was assumed in the presence/absence analyses that sequencing depth was roughly uniform across donors.

J lost 7 bases, V lost 5 bases, and 11 bases had no gene match. Germline values: CDR1 SEHNR, CDR2 FQNEAQ (reference sequence). This CDR3 comprises 16 residues. The chain is built from TRBV7-9 and TRBJ1-6; 7 nucleotides line up with TRBD1. Sequenced material: PBMCs. This sequence originates from a man between 35 and 55 years old in good health and CMV-seronegative. The CDR3 nucleotides are TGTGCCAGCAGCCCAGACAGGGTCTTTGCCAATTCACCCCTCCACTTT. This gives the protein CASSPDRVFANSPLHF.